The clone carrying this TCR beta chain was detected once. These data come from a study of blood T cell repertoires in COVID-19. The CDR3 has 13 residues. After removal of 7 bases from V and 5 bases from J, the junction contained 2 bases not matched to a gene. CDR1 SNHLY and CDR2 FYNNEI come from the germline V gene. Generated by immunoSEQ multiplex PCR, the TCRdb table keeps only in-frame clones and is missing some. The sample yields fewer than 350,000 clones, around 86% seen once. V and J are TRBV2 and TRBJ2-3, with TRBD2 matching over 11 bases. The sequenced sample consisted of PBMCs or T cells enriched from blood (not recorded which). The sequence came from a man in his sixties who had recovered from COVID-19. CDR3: CASTGLAGDTQYF. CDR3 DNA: TGTGCCAGCACAGGACTAGCGGGAGATACGCAGTATTTT.